Below, one T cell receptor (beta chain) is given with its context. The clone's antigen remains unknown. No per-base quality is available; no much larger clone lies one base away. These data originate in a study of blood T cell repertoires in COVID-19 (dated by TCRdb to 2020 to 2022). As for the study more broadly: Samples covering the acute and convalescent phases of COVID-19 were provided by collaborators in the United States, Italy and Spain. The dataset comprised deeply sampled blood TCRbeta repertoires from subjects exposed to, actively infected with, or recovered from COVID-19. The prospective study material was composed of cDNA or gDNA derived from T cells, B-cell-depleted T cells, or PBMCs. Where HLA class I and class II types were available, the types were taken from metadata supplied by the sample provider, not from assay-based typing. The samples were drawn from the first 160 participants of the ongoing ImmuneRACE study and from roughly 1,300 subjects provided by 6 global collaborators. The repertoires were made available in a free public database intended to serve as a resource for research on the immune response to SARS-CoV-2. Nearly every sample came with metadata listing a de-identified subject ID, COVID-19 status, age in years and sex.

TCRbeta CDR3 regions were amplified from genomic DNA by means of the immunoSEQ Assay, a bias-controlled multiplex PCR. For the original study's pipeline: The number of nucleated cells in each sample was estimated by amplification of reference gene primers within the assay. Sequence reads were collapsed and filtered to measure the absolute abundance of every unique TCRbeta CDR3 rearrangement. For each sample, productive Simpson clonality was calculated by taking the square root of Simpson's diversity index across productive rearrangements. The table comes from immuneACCESS by way of TCRdb, which keeps in-frame sequences with V and J called. Part of the clones is missing from these tables; in studies checked, under half for an unresolved V gene and the rest for unknown reasons. The V and J calls and the clone size are those of that table, but D and trimming were determined from the DNA. Across this sample there are about 310,000 clones, with 87% seen only once. The biggest ten clones account for 1% of the sample.

Results and caveats for the whole study, not just this receptor: How much clinical and demographic metadata was included differed by source and by participant, and the metadata was provided uncurated.

Each collaborating institution followed its own protocols to collect whole blood in K2EDTA tubes. For TCRbeta analysis, collaborators shipped samples as frozen whole blood, isolated PBMCs, or DNA extracted from either of those sample types. The CDR3, from cysteine to phenylalanine, totals 15 residues. Only the CDR3 region is kept as DNA, spanning 45 bases read in frame from base 1. V sheds 0 bases and J sheds 2 bases, leaving 12 bases between their ends. CDR1 is given as SGHRS and CDR2 as YFSETQ, both from the germline V gene. The source of this sequence is a man aged 50-59 years with active or convalescent COVID-19. Sequenced material: peripheral blood. Rearrangement joined TRBV5-1 to TRBJ2-7; no D gene can be assigned with confidence. The DNA sequence is as follows: TGCGCCAGCAGCTTGGATCCTGGCGGAACCTACGAGCAGTACTTC. This yields the protein CASSLDPGGTYEQYF.